The clone carrying this T cell receptor (beta chain) was seen many times. According to the study, TCR beta libraries were built with iRepertoire HTBI primers and CDR3-region Arm-PCR. TCRdb re-analysed the multiplex PCR reads in MiXCR, keeping a single row per CDR3 protein. In the table there are roughly 440,000 distinct CDR3 sequences, around 15% of which are singletons. Documented time point: newly diagnosed GD, antithyroid drugs for less than 3 months. PBMC RNA served as the TCR library source. The sample is drawn from a study of regulatory T cells in long-lasting Graves disease. This CDR3 has 13 amino acids. J gave up 5 bases and V 3 bases, and 5 bases lay outside the gene matches. In germline, CDR1 is SQVTM, CDR2 ANQGSEA. These sequences were also reported in another study, on T cells in Graves' hyperthyroidism and ophthalmopathy.

The TCR sequence derives from a young woman with Graves disease. The V call is TRBV29-1, the J call TRBJ2-5; 8 positions match TRBD1. This specimen consisted of peripheral blood mononuclear cells (PBMCs), obtained at new diagnosis, from a patient treated with antithyroid drugs. CDR3 residues: CSVEAGGRETQYF. The CDR3 DNA is TGCAGCGTTGAGGCAGGGGGCAGGGAGACCCAGTACTTC.